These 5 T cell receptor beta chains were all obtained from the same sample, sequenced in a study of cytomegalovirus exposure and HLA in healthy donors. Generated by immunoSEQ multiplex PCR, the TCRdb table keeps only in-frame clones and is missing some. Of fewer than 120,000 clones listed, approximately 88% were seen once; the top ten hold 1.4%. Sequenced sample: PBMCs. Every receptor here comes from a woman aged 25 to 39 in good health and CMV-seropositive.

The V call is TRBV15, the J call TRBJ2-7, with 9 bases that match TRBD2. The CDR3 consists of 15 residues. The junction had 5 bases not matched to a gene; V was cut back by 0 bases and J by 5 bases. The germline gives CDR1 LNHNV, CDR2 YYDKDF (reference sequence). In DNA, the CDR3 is TGTGCCACCAGCAGAGATTTAGCGGGGGCCAACGAGCAGTACTTC. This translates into CATSRDLAGANEQYF.

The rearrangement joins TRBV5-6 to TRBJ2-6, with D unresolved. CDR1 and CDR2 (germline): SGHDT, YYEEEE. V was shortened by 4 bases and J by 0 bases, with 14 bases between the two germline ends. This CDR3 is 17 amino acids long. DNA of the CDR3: TGTGCCAGCAGCCAAGGAGTCTCGCCCTCTGGGGCCAACGTCCTGACTTTC. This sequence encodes CASSQGVSPSGANVLTF. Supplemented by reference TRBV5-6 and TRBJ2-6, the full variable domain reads DAGVTQSPTHLIKTRGQQVTLRCSPKSGHDTVSWYQQALGQGPQFIFQYYEEEERQRGNFPDRFSGHQFPNYSSELNVNALLLGDSALYLCASSQGVSPSGANVLTFGAGSRLTVL.

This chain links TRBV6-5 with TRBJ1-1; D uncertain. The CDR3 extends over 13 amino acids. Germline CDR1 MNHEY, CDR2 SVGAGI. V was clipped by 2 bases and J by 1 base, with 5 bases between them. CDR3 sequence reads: CASSYHRNTEAFF. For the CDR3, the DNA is TGTGCCAGCAGTTACCACAGGAACACTGAAGCTTTCTTT.

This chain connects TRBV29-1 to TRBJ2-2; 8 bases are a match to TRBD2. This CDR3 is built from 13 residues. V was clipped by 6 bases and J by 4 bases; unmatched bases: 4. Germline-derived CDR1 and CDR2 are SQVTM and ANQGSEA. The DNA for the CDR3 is TGCAGCGTGCGGGGGGTGAGCACCGGGGAGCTGTTTTTT. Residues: CSVRGVSTGELFF.

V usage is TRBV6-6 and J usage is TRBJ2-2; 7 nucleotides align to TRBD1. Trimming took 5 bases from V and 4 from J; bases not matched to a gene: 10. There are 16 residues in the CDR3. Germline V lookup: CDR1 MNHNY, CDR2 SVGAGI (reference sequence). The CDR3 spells CASSPRRQGTTGELFF. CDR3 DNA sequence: TGTGCCAGCAGTCCCCGCAGACAGGGTACCACCGGGGAGCTGTTTTTT.